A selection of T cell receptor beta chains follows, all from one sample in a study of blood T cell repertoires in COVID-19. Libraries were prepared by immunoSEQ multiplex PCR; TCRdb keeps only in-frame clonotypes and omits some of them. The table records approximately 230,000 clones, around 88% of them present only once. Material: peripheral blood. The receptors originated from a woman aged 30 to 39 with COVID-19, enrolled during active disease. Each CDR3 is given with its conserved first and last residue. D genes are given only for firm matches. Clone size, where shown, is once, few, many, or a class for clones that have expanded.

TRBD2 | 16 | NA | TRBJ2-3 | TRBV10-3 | TGTGCCATCAGTGCTGTCAGCGGGAGGGCGACAGATACGCAGTATTTT | CAISAVSGRATDTQYF
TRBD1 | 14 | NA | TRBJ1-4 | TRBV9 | TGTGCCAGCAGCCTCCGGGACAGCAATGAAAAACTGTTTTTT | CASSLRDSNEKLFF
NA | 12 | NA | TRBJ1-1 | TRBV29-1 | TGCAGCGTTGCCAGTCTCCACACTGAAGCTTTCTTT | CSVASLHTEAFF
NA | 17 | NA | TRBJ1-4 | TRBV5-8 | TGTGCCAGCAGCTTGGTTCAGGGGACGTTCCTAGACGAAAAACTGTTTTTT | CASSLVQGTFLDEKLFF
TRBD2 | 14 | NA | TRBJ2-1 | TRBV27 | TGTGCCAGCAGCCGGGGGGGGTCCTACAATGAGCAGTTCTTC | CASSRGGSYNEQFF
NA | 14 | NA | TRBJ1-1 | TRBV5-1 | TGCGCCAGCAGCATTAGACCCCGCGGCACTGAAGCTTTCTTT | CASSIRPRGTEAFF
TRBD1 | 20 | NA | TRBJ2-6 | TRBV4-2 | TGTGCCAGCAGCCAAGTGGGTCGGGACAGGGCCATAACCGGGGCCAACGTCCTGACTTTC | CASSQVGRDRAITGANVLTF
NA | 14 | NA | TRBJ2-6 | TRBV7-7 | TGTGCTAGCAGTTTGGGCCCCGTGGACAACGTCCTGACTTTC | CASSLGPVDNVLTF
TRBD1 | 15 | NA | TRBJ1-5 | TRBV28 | TGTGCCAGCACCACCTGGACAGGGTCGAATCAGCCCCAGCATTTT | CASTTWTGSNQPQHF
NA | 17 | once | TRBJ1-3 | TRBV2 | TGTGCCAGCACTAAGAACTCCCCAGCGCGGACTGGAAACACCATATATTTT | CASTKNSPARTGNTIYF
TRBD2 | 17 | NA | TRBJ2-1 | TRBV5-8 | TGTGCCAGCAGCTTGCGATTAGCGGGACGCCCTTTGGATGAGCAGTTCTTC | CASSLRLAGRPLDEQFF
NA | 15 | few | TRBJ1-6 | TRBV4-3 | TGCGCCAGCAGCCAAGAGTTGAGCCGGGATTCACCCCTCCACTTT | CASSQELSRDSPLHF
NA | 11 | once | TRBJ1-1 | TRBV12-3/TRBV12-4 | NA | CASSFGAGSFF
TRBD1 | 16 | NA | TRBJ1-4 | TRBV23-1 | TGCGCCAGCAGTCAATCGGAGGGGGCGAAGGTGGAAAAACTGTTTTTT | CASSQSEGAKVEKLFF
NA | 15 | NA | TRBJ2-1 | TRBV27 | TGTGCCAGCAGTTTATCGTGGGAGGGGGGCAATGAGCAGTTCTTC | CASSLSWEGGNEQFF
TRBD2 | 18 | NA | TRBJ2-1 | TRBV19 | TGTGCCAGTAGTATAGAGGGGACTAGCGGGAGCTCCTACAATGAGCAGTTCTTC | CASSIEGTSGSSYNEQFF
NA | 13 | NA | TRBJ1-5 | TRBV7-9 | TGTGCCAGCAGCTTGGGGGGGACACAGCCCCAGCATTTT | CASSLGGTQPQHF
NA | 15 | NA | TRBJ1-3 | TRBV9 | TGTGCCAGCAGCCCCGAACCGGGGGCTGGAAACACCATATATTTT | CASSPEPGAGNTIYF
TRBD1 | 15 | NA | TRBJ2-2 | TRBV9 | TGTGCCAGCAGCGTAGCAGGGACAGGCACCGGGGAGCTGTTTTTT | CASSVAGTGTGELFF
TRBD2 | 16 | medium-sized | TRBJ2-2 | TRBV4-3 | TGCGCCAGCAGCCAAGCACTAGCGTCGAACACCGGGGAGCTGTTTTTT | CASSQALASNTGELFF
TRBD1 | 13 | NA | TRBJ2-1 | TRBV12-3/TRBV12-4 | TGTGCCAACAGACGACAGGGGAGCAATGAGCAGTTCTTC | CANRRQGSNEQFF